The 27 T cell receptor beta chains in this list originate from one sample, sequenced in a study of shared clonotypes between healthy human individuals. Terminally differentiated effector memory CD45RA+ cells were excluded by CCR7 positive selection of CD45RO-negative cells. This table comes from immunoSEQ multiplex PCR, and its TCRdb copy is limited to in-frame clones, with some not included. The sample holds about 1,800,000 clones, about 95% seen once. Specimen: naive CD8+ T cells sorted from blood. The source of these receptors is a man younger than 30 in good health.

V gene TRBV5-1 combines with J gene TRBJ2-5; 11 bases match TRBD1. In germline, CDR1 is SGHRS, CDR2 YFSETQ. With V trimmed by 3 bases and J by 1 base, 5 bases remained unmatched. The CDR3 runs 16 residues. CDR3 sequence: CASSSGTGGLQETQYF. In DNA form, the CDR3 reads TGCGCCAGCAGCTCCGGGACAGGGGGACTCCAAGAGACCCAGTACTTC.

The J gene is TRBJ2-5, the V gene TRBV27; no clear D gene. V was shortened by 8 bases and J by 3 bases, with 1 base between the two germline ends. There are 9 residues in the CDR3. CDR1 and CDR2 from the germline V gene are MNHEY and SMNVEV (reference sequence). The CDR3 sequence: CASEETQYF. The CDR3 nucleotides read TGTGCCAGCGAAGAGACCCAGTACTTC.

The V gene is TRBV7-2, the J gene TRBJ2-3; 9 bases agree with TRBD2. Germline CDR1 SGHTA, CDR2 FQGNSA. The trim removed 4 bases at V and 4 bases at J, leaving 9 bases unmatched. The CDR3 runs 16 residues. The CDR3, as DNA: TGTGCCAGCAGCTCTGGGGCGGGAGGGCCGGCAGATACGCAGTATTTT. It encodes CASSSGAGGPADTQYF.

The gene calls are TRBV6-6 and TRBJ1-2; D call uncertain. From germline, CDR1 is MNHNY and CDR2 SVGAGI (reference sequence). V was pared by 9 bases and J by 7 bases, with 18 bases between. The CDR3 contains 13 residues. The CDR3 here is CASNLSGLTGYTF. CDR3 sequence (DNA): TGTGCCAGTAATTTATCGGGCCTCACTGGCTACACCTTC.

The chain combines TRBV5-6 with TRBJ2-7, with 7 nucleotides matching TRBD1. Germline CDR1 SGHDT, CDR2 YYEEEE. This CDR3 spans 14 amino acids. V lost 2 bases to trimming and J lost 1 base; unmatched junction nucleotides: 3. CDR3 loop: CASSFPGQSYEQYF. CDR3 coding DNA: TGTGCCAGCAGCTTCCCGGGACAGTCCTACGAGCAGTACTTC. The variable domain in full, completed from reference TRBV5-6 and TRBJ2-7, reads DAGVTQSPTHLIKTRGQQVTLRCSPKSGHDTVSWYQQALGQGPQFIFQYYEEEERQRGNFPDRFSGHQFPNYSSELNVNALLLGDSALYLCASSFPGQSYEQYFGPGTRLTVT.

V and J are TRBV7-9 and TRBJ2-3; no definite D call. Deletions cut 4 bases from V and 2 bases from J, with 7 bases between. Germline CDR1 and CDR2: SEHNR and FQNEAQ (reference sequence). The CDR3 runs 13 residues. The CDR3 DNA sequence: TGTGCCAGCAGCTCGGCCCTCACAGATACGCAGTATTTT. Translated: CASSSALTDTQYF.

The chain links TRBV25-1 to TRBJ1-1, with 9 bases lining up with TRBD1. CDR1 and CDR2 from the germline V gene are MGHDK and SYGVNS. V lost 3 bases, J lost 6 bases, and 8 bases stayed unmatched. The CDR3 contains 15 residues. CDR3 DNA: TGTGCCAGCAGTGACTACCGGGACAGGGCTTCTGAAGCTTTCTTT. Protein: CASSDYRDRASEAFF.

Only a few counts were recorded for this clone. The gene calls are TRBV12-5 and TRBJ1-1; no clear D gene. This CDR3 contains 13 residues. Trimming pared 1 base from V and 1 base from J, leaving 4 bases between. The germline gives CDR1 LGHNT, CDR2 FRNRAP. The CDR3 sequence is CASGLAENTEAFF. In DNA form, the CDR3 reads TGTGCTAGTGGTTTGGCAGAGAACACTGAAGCTTTCTTT. Full variable domain (remainder filled in from reference TRBV12-5 and TRBJ1-1): DARVTQTPRHKVTEMGQEVTMRCQPILGHNTVFWYRQTMMQGLELLAYFRNRAPLDDSGMPKDRFSAEMPDATLATLKIQPSEPRDSAVYFCASGLAENTEAFFGQGTRLTVV.

Notes on this clone: Other DNA sequences in this sample translate to the same CDR3. The CDR3 bases are TGTGCCAGCAGTTTCGGGACCAACACCGGGGAGCTGTTTTTT. It encodes CASSFGTNTGELFF. The chain links TRBV27 to TRBJ2-2; D tentatively fits TRBD1 or TRBD2 (5 bases each). Trimming shortened V by 3 bases and J by 2 bases, and 7 bases separated the two germline ends. From germline, CDR1 is MNHEY and CDR2 SMNVEV (reference sequence). The CDR3 is 14 amino acids.

This clone was detected only once. This chain links TRBV28 with TRBJ2-3, with 7 positions matching TRBD1. Germline loops: CDR1 MDHEN, CDR2 SYDVKM. The CDR3 consists of 17 residues. The junction had 12 bases not matched to a gene; V was cut back by 4 bases and J by 2 bases. In DNA, the CDR3 is TGTGCCAGCAGTTACACCCGAGGGGGCGCCATCACAGATACGCAGTATTTT. Translation: CASSYTRGGAITDTQYF.

The V and J genes are TRBV27 and TRBJ2-7; no clear D gene. Germline V gives CDR1 MNHEY, CDR2 SMNVEV (reference sequence). V lost 5 bases to trimming and J lost 3 bases, with 11 bases between them. CDR3 length equals 13 residues. The chain's CDR3 is CASSPRPLYEQYF. CDR3 DNA sequence: TGTGCCAGCAGTCCCCGGCCCCTCTACGAGCAGTACTTC.

The chain employs TRBV27 and TRBJ1-2; D not certain. The germline gives CDR1 MNHEY, CDR2 SMNVEV (reference sequence). Trimming took off 6 bases at V and 0 bases at J, with 17 bases between the two ends. This CDR3 is 16 amino acids long. CDR3 amino acids: CASRGFMTRANYGYTF. For the CDR3, the DNA is TGTGCCAGCAGAGGATTTATGACAAGAGCTAACTATGGCTACACCTTC.

This chain connects TRBV5-5 to TRBJ2-7, with TRBD1 identical over 10 bases. The CDR3 is made up of 16 amino acids. CDR1 is SGHKS, CDR2 YYEKEE, per germline (reference sequence). The V and J ends lost 4 bases and 5 bases, in that order; junction bases with no gene match: 12. CDR3 nucleotide sequence: TGTGCCAGCAGCAAGCAGCCGGGACAGGGGAGGGACGAGCAGTACTTC. The encoded protein is CASSKQPGQGRDEQYF.

Concerning this clone itself: The same CDR3 also results from other DNA sequences found in this sample. The J gene is TRBJ2-7, the V gene TRBV4-1; the match to TRBD1 covers 10 bases. Germline-derived CDR1 and CDR2 are MGHRA and YSYEKL. Trimming removed 3 bases from V and 4 bases from J; junction bases left unmatched: 6. The CDR3 sequence is 15 residues long. The CDR3 region has the DNA TGCGCCAGCAGCCATACCGGGACAGGGGCGTACGAGCAGTACTTC. It yields the protein CASSHTGTGAYEQYF.

CDR3 bases: TGTGCCAGCAGTGACTCGGGGACCCCGCGGGCTGGAAACACCATATATTTT. It codes for CASSDSGTPRAGNTIYF. This sequence joins TRBV6-4 and TRBJ1-3, with D possibly matching TRBD1 (5 bases). Germline CDR1 reads MRHNA; CDR2 reads SNTAGT. V shed 0 bases and J shed 2 bases, with 14 bases lying between them. The CDR3 runs to 17 residues.

The V gene is TRBV5-1, the J gene TRBJ2-3; 10 bases match TRBD2. J was trimmed by 11 bases and V by 4 bases; bases with no gene match: 16. This CDR3 contains 16 residues. CDR1 and CDR2 from the germline V gene are SGHRS and YFSETQ. CDR3 DNA: TGCGCCAGCAGCGGACTTACGGGACTAGCGTACTGGGGGCAGTATTTT. Translating it yields CASSGLTGLAYWGQYF.

The chain combines TRBV28 with TRBJ1-1, with TRBD1 matching over 8 bases. J gave up 3 bases and V 0 bases, and 0 bases lay outside the gene matches. The CDR3 contains 14 residues. CDR1 and CDR2 (germline): MDHEN, SYDVKM. Here the CDR3 DNA reads TGTGCCAGCAGTTTATGGGGACAGGACACTGAAGCTTTCTTT. Translated: CASSLWGQDTEAFF.

The chain recombines TRBV30 with TRBJ1-3; D not resolved. The length of the CDR3 is 14 residues. Trimming pared 2 bases from V and 3 bases from J, leaving 11 bases between. CDR1 and CDR2 from the germline V gene are GTSNPN and SVGIG (reference sequence). The CDR3 loop reads CAWSPVAVGNTIYF. The DNA of the CDR3 is TGTGCCTGGAGTCCCGTTGCCGTTGGAAACACCATATATTTT.

The chain carries TRBV13 and TRBJ1-3; D gene uncertain. Germline V gives CDR1 PRHDT, CDR2 FYEKMQ (reference sequence). Trimming cost V 5 bases and J 3 bases, with 5 bases left between them. The CDR3 runs to 12 residues. CDR3 in amino acids: CASSPDGNTIYF. DNA of the CDR3: TGTGCCAGCAGCCCGGATGGAAACACCATATATTTT.

V usage is TRBV4-3 and J usage is TRBJ2-2; a weak D match, TRBD1 (6 bases). The CDR3 is 15 amino acids. Germline V gene lookup returns CDR1 LGHNA and CDR2 YSLEER. V shed 5 bases and J shed 1 base, with 11 bases lying between them. CDR3 loop: CASSKLTGNTGELFF. The CDR3, as DNA: TGCGCCAGCAGCAAGTTGACAGGGAACACCGGGGAGCTGTTTTTT.

V is TRBV6-1 and J is TRBJ1-5; D gene unclear. This CDR3 comprises 15 residues. Germline CDR1 is MNHNS and CDR2 is SASEGT. Trimming shortened V by 6 bases and J by 0 bases, and 12 bases separated the two germline ends. As DNA, the CDR3 is TGTGCCAGCAGAGTGGTTAGCGATAGCAATCAGCCCCAGCATTTT. This gives the protein CASRVVSDSNQPQHF.

This clone was observed a single time. The chain is built from TRBV30 and TRBJ1-1; TRBD1 might be the D (6 bases). V was cut by 5 bases and J by 6 bases, with 16 bases left in between. CDR1 is GTSNPN, CDR2 SVGIG, per germline (reference sequence). The CDR3 spans 13 residues. The CDR3 here is CAWATGWSPEAFF. The DNA of the CDR3 is TGTGCCTGGGCAACAGGGTGGTCCCCTGAAGCTTTCTTT.

This rearrangement joins TRBV28 to TRBJ1-1; D unresolved. The CDR3 has 14 residues. The germline V gene has CDR1 MDHEN and CDR2 SYDVKM. Trimming took 2 bases from V and 4 from J, leaving 11 bases between them. CDR3 nucleotides: TGTGCCAGCAGTTTACTTGACACGAGCACTGAAGCTTTCTTT. It encodes CASSLLDTSTEAFF.

The genes are TRBV7-9 and TRBJ1-6, with 7 positions matching TRBD1. The V gene's germline CDR1 is SEHNR and CDR2 FQNEAQ (reference sequence). V was clipped by 4 bases and J by 6 bases; unmatched bases: 9. This CDR3 is built from 16 residues. The CDR3 sequence is CASSSDRTGLNSPLHF. The CDR3 nucleotides are TGTGCCAGCAGCTCAGACCGGACAGGCCTTAATTCACCCCTCCACTTT.

The V and J genes are TRBV7-9 and TRBJ1-2; no definite D call. The germline V gene encodes CDR1 SEHNR and CDR2 FQNEAQ (reference sequence). Deletions cut 1 base from V and 3 bases from J, with 12 bases between. CDR3 length: 15 amino acids. Here the CDR3 reads CASSLEAAAHYGYTF. CDR3 nucleotides: TGTGCCAGCAGCTTAGAGGCAGCCGCCCACTATGGCTACACCTTC.

With respect to this clone: This specimen includes other DNA sequences encoding the same CDR3. The chain uses TRBV19 and TRBJ2-7, with 8 bases fitting TRBD1. V was pared by 5 bases and J by 1 base, with 4 bases of the junction left unmatched. Germline V CDR1 and CDR2: LNHDA, SQIVND (reference sequence). The CDR3 contains 14 residues. The CDR3 sequence: CASSWTGSSYEQYF. The CDR3 nucleotides read TGTGCCAGTAGTTGGACAGGGAGTTCCTACGAGCAGTACTTC.

The chain carries TRBV5-5 and TRBJ2-7, with TRBD1 matching 7 bases. CDR1 and CDR2 from the germline V gene are SGHKS and YYEKEE (reference sequence). V lost 4 bases, J lost 4 bases, and 11 bases stayed unmatched. There are 15 residues in the CDR3. The CDR3 spells CASSVTGMAIYEQYF. The CDR3 DNA reads as TGTGCCAGCAGCGTGACAGGGATGGCGATATACGAGCAGTACTTC.